The rows below give T cell receptor beta chains drawn from one sample of a study of T-cell reconstitution after alpha-beta-depleted transplantation in children. MiXCR, applied by TCRdb to the PCR reads, yields one record per CDR3 protein. The sample lists approximately 1,000,000 distinct CDR3 sequences, roughly 29% occurring once. The input for sequencing was PBMCs, mostly from graft donor cells, taken 360 days after TCRalphabeta/CD19-depleted stem cell transplant. The receptors come from a boy under two years old who had a stem cell transplant for SCID, so the T cells may come from the graft donor. The CDR3 runs from the conserved cysteine through the conserved F or W. Fields, in order: V gene, J gene, clone size, D gene, CDR3 protein, CDR3 DNA. A D gene is named only where the DNA matches it firmly. The size of a clone is reported for some rows only, either as once, few or many, or as a class for expanded clones.

TRBV9	TRBJ2-1	.	TRBD2	CASSVLGWGGSEQFF	TGTGCCAGCAGCGTCTTGGGATGGGGGGGGTCGGAGCAGTTCTTC
TRBV12-3/TRBV12-4	TRBJ2-2	.	.	CASSPSTRSEGGELFF	TGTGCCAGCAGTCCTTCCACTCGGAGTGAGGGCGGGGAGCTGTTTTTT
TRBV12-3/TRBV12-4	TRBJ1-2	.	TRBD1	CASSQQGVRGYTF	TGTGCCAGCAGTCAACAGGGGGTCCGGGGCTACACCTTC
TRBV10-2	TRBJ1-1	few	.	CASNRGPEAFF	TGCGCCAGCAATCGAGGGCCCGAAGCTTTCTTT
TRBV5-1	TRBJ2-1	.	.	CASSYPGASHNEQFF	TGCGCCAGCAGCTACCCGGGAGCCTCTCACAATGAGCAGTTCTTC
TRBV6-5	TRBJ2-7	few	.	CASSYPTTGTANYEQYF	TGTGCCAGCAGTTACCCCACTACCGGGACTGCCAACTACGAGCAGTACTTC
TRBV12-3/TRBV12-4	TRBJ2-3	few	TRBD2	CASSPARGGQRDTQYF	TGTGCCAGCAGTCCGGCTCGGGGGGGCCAGAGGGATACGCAGTATTTT
TRBV29-1	TRBJ1-1	.	.	CSVRRFGTEAFF	TGCAGCGTTAGAAGGTTCGGCACTGAAGCTTTCTTT
TRBV6-1	TRBJ2-7	.	.	CASRLADEQGYEQYF	TGTGCCAGCAGACTTGCTGACGAACAGGGCTACGAGCAGTACTTC
TRBV4-3	TRBJ1-2	few	.	CASSPWRGHYGYTF	TGCGCCAGCAGCCCTTGGCGGGGCCACTATGGCTACACCTTC
TRBV5-1	TRBJ2-3	.	TRBD1	CASSFGVWTGSTDTQYF	TGCGCCAGCAGTTTCGGGGTTTGGACAGGTAGCACAGATACGCAGTATTTT
TRBV13	TRBJ2-5	many	.	CASSIGRAETQYF	TGTGCCAGCAGCATCGGTAGGGCTGAGACCCAGTACTTC
TRBV5-1	TRBJ2-1	many	TRBD1	CASSLWGQGSDNEQFF	TGCGCCAGCAGCTTATGGGGACAGGGAAGTGACAATGAGCAGTTCTTC
TRBV3-1	TRBJ1-5	.	.	CASSPFGGGQPQHF	TGTGCCAGCAGCCCCTTCGGAGGAGGGCAGCCCCAGCATTTT
TRBV10-3	TRBJ2-4	.	TRBD1	CAISEVGTGAPSGKNIQYF	TGTGCCATCAGTGAGGTGGGGACAGGGGCCCCAAGCGGCAAAAACATTCAGTACTTC
TRBV12-3/TRBV12-4	TRBJ2-1	few	TRBD1	CASTGQGWNEQFF	TGTGCCAGCACGGGACAGGGGTGGAATGAGCAGTTCTTC
TRBV9	TRBJ2-3	few	.	CASSVGRGVDTQYF	TGTGCCAGCAGCGTTGGCAGGGGAGTAGATACGCAGTATTTT
TRBV12-3/TRBV12-4	TRBJ1-4	few	.	CASTNPGRPNEKLFF	TGTGCCAGCACGAACCCGGGACGGCCTAATGAAAAACTGTTTTTT
TRBV30	TRBJ2-7	.	.	CAWSVWPDEQYF	TGTGCCTGGAGTGTATGGCCCGACGAGCAGTACTTC
TRBV20-1	TRBJ2-2	few	TRBD2	CSAILAGIRGGGELFF	TGCAGTGCTATACTAGCGGGGATCAGAGGGGGCGGGGAGCTGTTTTTT
TRBV4-1	TRBJ1-1	few	.	CASSQDGSMRAFF	TGCGCCAGCAGCCAAGATGGTAGCATGAGGGCTTTCTTT
TRBV12-3/TRBV12-4	TRBJ1-1	few	.	CASSFFREAFF	TGTGCCAGCAGTTTCTTCCGTGAAGCTTTCTTT
TRBV27	TRBJ1-2	.	TRBD1	CASGDRQGYGYTF	TGTGCCAGCGGAGATCGACAGGGGTATGGCTACACCTTC
TRBV20-1	TRBJ2-5	many	TRBD2	CSARLAGVQETQYF	TGCAGTGCTCGACTAGCGGGGGTGCAAGAGACCCAGTACTTC
TRBV28	TRBJ1-6	.	.	CASSSETRTRSPLHF	TGTGCCAGCAGTTCGGAAACCCGGACGCGCTCACCCCTCCACTTT
TRBV15	TRBJ2-3	.	.	CATSRDLVVRDTGKADTQYF	TGTGCCACCAGCAGAGATCTGGTCGTCAGGGACACCGGAAAGGCAGATACGCAGTATTTT
TRBV4-2	TRBJ2-3	many	.	CASSQDLALESDTQYF	TGTGCCAGCAGCCAAGATCTGGCCCTAGAGTCCGATACGCAGTATTTT
TRBV29-1	TRBJ2-3	.	TRBD2	CSVELADNTDTQYF	TGCAGCGTTGAACTAGCGGACAACACAGATACGCAGTATTTT
TRBV4-2	TRBJ1-3	few	.	CASSQDPARVYF	TGTGCCAGCAGCCAAGATCCCGCCAGGGTTTATTTT
TRBV6-1	TRBJ2-2	few	TRBD1	CATKREGAYTGELFF	TGTGCCACCAAGCGTGAGGGGGCGTACACCGGGGAGCTGTTTTTT
TRBV6-5	TRBJ2-1	few	.	CASSYARAGGYNEQFF	TGTGCCAGCAGTTACGCCCGGGCAGGCGGGTACAATGAGCAGTTCTTC
TRBV12-3/TRBV12-4	TRBJ2-3	.	.	CASSLGRGTGTDTQYF	TGTGCCAGCAGTTTAGGCCGGGGGACCGGCACAGATACGCAGTATTTT
TRBV6-5	TRBJ1-2	many	.	CASSRDTDYGYTF	TGTGCCAGCAGCCGCGACACAGACTATGGCTACACCTTC
TRBV12-3/TRBV12-4	TRBJ2-5	once	.	CASRFWGGEETQYF	TGTGCCAGCAGGTTTTGGGGCGGGGAAGAGACCCAGTACTTC
TRBV5-1	TRBJ2-5	.	TRBD2	CASISDWAGGPKSAETQYF	TGCGCCAGCATCTCGGATTGGGCGGGGGGGCCGAAGTCTGCGGAGACCCAGTACTTC
TRBV5-1	TRBJ2-3	.	.	CASSLWGEGTDTQYF	TGCGCCAGCAGCTTGTGGGGGGAAGGGACAGATACGCAGTATTTT
TRBV27	TRBJ2-5	few	TRBD2	CASSLSGGVTSQETQYF	TGTGCCAGCAGTCTTAGCGGGGGGGTTACAAGCCAAGAGACCCAGTACTTC
TRBV5-1	TRBJ1-3	.	.	CASSPDGSSGNTIYF	TGCGCCAGCAGCCCTGACGGAAGCTCTGGAAACACCATATATTTT
TRBV28	TRBJ2-3	.	TRBD2	CASSPAGLAADTQYF	TGTGCCAGCAGTCCAGCGGGACTAGCCGCAGATACGCAGTATTTT
TRBV12-3/TRBV12-4	TRBJ1-1	.	.	CASSFGRVSLNTEAFF	TGTGCCAGCAGTTTTGGGAGGGTTAGCCTGAACACTGAAGCTTTCTTT
TRBV9	TRBJ2-1	.	TRBD2	CASSVGGGPYGEQFF	TGTGCCAGCAGCGTAGGCGGGGGGCCGTACGGCGAGCAGTTCTTC
TRBV5-1	TRBJ2-1	.	.	CASRQQEYNEQFF	TGCGCCAGCCGACAACAGGAATACAATGAGCAGTTCTTC
TRBV29-1	TRBJ2-5	.	.	CSVRFTTETQYF	TGCAGCGTTCGGTTCACTACGGAGACCCAGTACTTC
TRBV5-1	TRBJ1-4	.	.	CASSLEPQGREKLFF	TGCGCCAGCAGCTTAGAGCCACAGGGTCGGGAAAAACTGTTTTTT
TRBV6-5	TRBJ2-3	.	TRBD2	CASSYGTSGGLSTDTQYF	TGTGCCAGCAGTTATGGGACTAGCGGGGGCCTAAGCACAGATACGCAGTATTTT
TRBV20-1	TRBJ2-1	.	TRBD2	CSAPILLAGINNEQFF	TGCAGTGCCCCGATCCTCCTAGCGGGGATAAACAATGAGCAGTTCTTC
TRBV15	TRBJ2-1	few	.	CATSRGPQFNEQFF	TGTGCCACCAGCAGAGGTCCGCAGTTCAATGAGCAGTTCTTC
TRBV27	TRBJ1-2	few	TRBD1	CASSEGTGASRGYTF	TGTGCCAGCAGCGAAGGGACAGGGGCGTCACGGGGCTACACCTTC